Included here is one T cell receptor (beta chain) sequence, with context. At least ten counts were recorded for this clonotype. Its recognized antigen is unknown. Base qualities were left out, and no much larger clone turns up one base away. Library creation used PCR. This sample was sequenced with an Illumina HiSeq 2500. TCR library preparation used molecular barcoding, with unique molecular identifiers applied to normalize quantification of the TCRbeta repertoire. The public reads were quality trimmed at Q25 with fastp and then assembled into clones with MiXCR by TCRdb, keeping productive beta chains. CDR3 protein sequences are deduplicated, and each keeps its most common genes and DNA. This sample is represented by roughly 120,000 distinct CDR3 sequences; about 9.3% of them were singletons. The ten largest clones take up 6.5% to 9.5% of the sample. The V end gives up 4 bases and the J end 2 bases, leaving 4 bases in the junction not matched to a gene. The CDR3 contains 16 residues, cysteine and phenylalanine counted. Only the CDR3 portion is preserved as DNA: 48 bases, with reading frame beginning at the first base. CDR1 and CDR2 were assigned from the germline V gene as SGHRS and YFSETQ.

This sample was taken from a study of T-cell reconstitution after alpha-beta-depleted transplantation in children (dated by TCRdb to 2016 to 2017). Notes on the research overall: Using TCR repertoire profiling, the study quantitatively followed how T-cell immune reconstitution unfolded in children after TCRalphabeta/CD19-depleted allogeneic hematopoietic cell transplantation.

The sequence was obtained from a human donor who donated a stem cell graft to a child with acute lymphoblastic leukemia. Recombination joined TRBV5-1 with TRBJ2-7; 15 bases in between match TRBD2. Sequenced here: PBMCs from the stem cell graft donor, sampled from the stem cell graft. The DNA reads TGCGCCAGCAGCGGTGGGACTAGCGGGAGGCCCTACGAGCAGTACTTC. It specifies CASSGGTSGRPYEQYF.